This entry is about one T cell receptor beta chain. This specimen belongs to a study of cytotoxic CD8 clonotypes in ibrutinib-treated CLL. Only in-frame clones appear in the TCRdb table, and some are missing; sequencing was by immunoSEQ multiplex PCR. The repertoire holds some 140,000 clones, around 93% seen once, with more than 10% in the top ten. Trimming shortened V by 4 bases and J by 4 bases, and 12 bases separated the two germline ends. The CDR3 covers 14 residues. Germline CDR1 reads SGHDT; CDR2 reads YYEEEE. This clonotype originated in a human donor with chronic lymphocytic leukemia. The material sequenced was PBMCs, taken after 12 months of ibrutinib treatment. The rearrangement joins TRBV5-6 to TRBJ2-1; the D is unclear. In DNA form, the CDR3 reads TGTGCCAGCAGCCCACTCAGAAAATACAATGAGCAGTTCTTC. Its translation is CASSPLRKYNEQFF.